This T cell receptor (beta chain) appears in the sequencing data of a study of PD-L1 blockade in urothelial cancer. Looking at the study overall: It was at some point between 2014 and 2015 that patients started atezolizumab at 1,200 mg intravenously every 3 weeks. Regarding the study as a whole: Pretreatment blood TCR clonality under the median forecast improved survival.

Time point specified: pretreatment peripheral blood. Patient disease was locally advanced or metastatic urothelial carcinoma. The CDR3 length is 16 residues. The junction had 10 bases not matched to a gene; V was cut back by 4 bases and J by 2 bases. The germline V gene has CDR1 SQVTM and CDR2 ANQGSEA. Sequenced by immunoSEQ multiplex PCR; TCRdb stores in-frame clones only, minus some. The sample lists some 66,000 clones; 70% to 90% were seen once. On this clone: No antigen is known for it.

The source was PBMCs, collected around atezolizumab (anti-PD-L1) treatment. This TCR was sampled from a man in his fifties or sixties with urothelial cancer. This chain uses TRBV29-1 with TRBJ2-2, with 7 bases aligning to TRBD2. CDR3: CSVVMAGVLNTGELFF. CDR3 DNA: TGCAGCGTTGTAATGGCGGGGGTCTTAAACACCGGGGAGCTGTTTTTT.